This T cell receptor (beta chain) came from a study of CD8 T cells in Susac syndrome. Germline loops: CDR1 DFQATT, CDR2 SNEGSKA (reference sequence). The V and J ends lost 3 bases and 9 bases, in that order; junction bases with no gene match: 7. CDR3 length equals 14 residues. Roughly 0.45 to 1 ug RNA was reverse transcribed with random hexamers. TCRdb processed the immunoSEQ multiplex PCR reads anew with MiXCR; each CDR3 protein has one entry. The sample includes roughly 150,000 distinct CDR3 sequences, around 95% seen only once; the top ten take over 0.075%. This TCR derives from a human donor with Susac syndrome. The specimen was CD4+ T cells from PBMCs. The V call is TRBV20-1, the J call TRBJ2-1, with TRBD2 matching 11 bases. The CDR3 protein is CSAREFSGGGEQFF. CDR3 nucleotides: TGCAGTGCTAGGGAATTTAGCGGGGGGGGTGAGCAGTTCTTC.